Each of the 23 T cell receptor beta chains below was sequenced from the same sample in a study of control samples from healthy donors and cancer patients. TCRdb keeps only in-frame clones here, not all; method: immunoSEQ multiplex PCR. This sample carries 45,000 to 60,000 clones, 94% of them seen once, and the ten largest clones take roughly 4%. Sequencing was done on a sample of blood. The receptors come from a man in his thirties or forties in good health.

V usage is TRBV5-1 and J usage is TRBJ2-3; D uncertain. Per germline, CDR1 SGHRS and CDR2 YFSETQ. V dropped 3 bases and J dropped 0 bases, with 11 bases sitting between them. CDR3 size: 15 residues. CDR3 nucleotides: TGCGCCAGCAGCTCAACCCCAGGTAGCACAGATACGCAGTATTTT. Amino acid sequence: CASSSTPGSTDTQYF.

The V and J genes are TRBV11-2 and TRBJ2-3; 11 nucleotides line up with TRBD2. V dropped 2 bases and J dropped 3; count of bases not matched to a gene: 4. CDR3 length: 16 amino acids. Germline V gene data show CDR1 as SGHAT and CDR2 as FQNNGV. CDR3 in DNA: TGTGCCAGCAGCTTAAAGAGACTAGCGGGAACAGATACGCAGTATTTT. It yields the protein CASSLKRLAGTDTQYF.

The chain is built from TRBV24-1 and TRBJ2-5, with D perhaps matching TRBD1 or TRBD2 (5 bases each). CDR3 length equals 16 residues. Trimming cost V 3 bases and J 5 bases, with 18 bases left between them. Per the germline V gene, CDR1 is KGHDR and CDR2 is SFDVKD. The CDR3 protein is CATSDAGTWEVETQYF. As DNA, the CDR3 is TGTGCCACCAGTGATGCCGGGACGTGGGAAGTGGAGACCCAGTACTTC.

The chain joins TRBV11-2 to TRBJ2-3, with TRBD2 identical over 8 bases. V was clipped by 1 base and J by 3 bases; unmatched bases: 6. The CDR3 covers 16 residues. Per the germline V gene, CDR1 is SGHAT and CDR2 is FQNNGV. CDR3 sequence (DNA): TGTGCCAGCAGCTTAGGGGCGGGAGGTACGACAGATACGCAGTATTTT. It translates to CASSLGAGGTTDTQYF.

This sequence joins TRBV13 and TRBJ1-2, with a possible D match to TRBD1 (5 bases). The ends were cut back, 5 bases at V and 1 base at J, with 11 bases in the middle. The CDR3 is 14 amino acids. Germline lookup yields CDR1 PRHDT and CDR2 FYEKMQ (reference sequence). The CDR3 sequence: CASSHQGLNYGYTF. As DNA, the CDR3 is TGTGCCAGCAGCCACCAGGGACTTAACTATGGCTACACCTTC.

V is TRBV5-4 and J is TRBJ2-7; 14 bases agree with TRBD2. CDR3 length: 16 residues. The ends lost 4 bases at V and 2 bases at J; junction bases unmatched: 5. CDR1 SGHNT and CDR2 YYREEE come from the germline V gene (reference sequence). The DNA for the CDR3 is TGTGCCAGCAGCCCCATGGGACTAGCGGGGGCCTACGAGCAGTACTTC. Translated, it gives CASSPMGLAGAYEQYF.

J is TRBJ2-1 and V is TRBV5-1; D is unclear. The V end was cut by 3 bases, the J end by 3 bases, with 1 base between. CDR3 length: 11 amino acids. CDR1 SGHRS and CDR2 YFSETQ come from the germline V gene. The CDR3 coding sequence is TGCGCCAGCAGCTACTACAATGAGCAGTTCTTC. Translated, it gives CASSYYNEQFF.

There are a few counts of this clone. The V and J genes are TRBV30 and TRBJ1-6, with D possibly being TRBD1 (5 bases). Per the germline V gene, CDR1 is GTSNPN and CDR2 is SVGIG (reference sequence). CDR3 length: 12 residues. Trimming pared 3 bases from V and 9 bases from J, leaving 9 bases between. The CDR3 nucleotides are TGTGCCTGGAGCTCGAGGGGTTCACCCCTCCACTTT. It specifies CAWSSRGSPLHF.

This rearrangement joins TRBV7-3 to TRBJ1-1, with 7 bases matching TRBD1. The length of the CDR3 is 13 residues. The J segment lost 6 bases and the V segment lost 5 bases, leaving 6 bases of the junction unmatched. Germline V gene lookup returns CDR1 SGHTA and CDR2 FQGTGA. The CDR3 sequence is CASSTRQGSEAFF. The CDR3 DNA follows: TGTGCCAGCAGCACCCGACAGGGCTCTGAAGCTTTCTTT.

J is TRBJ1-2 and V is TRBV6-1; 7 bases align to TRBD1. The CDR3 has 19 residues. V trimming: 2 bases; J trimming: 1 base; junction bases outside the gene matches: 16. Germline V gene lookup returns CDR1 MNHNS and CDR2 SASEGT. Here the CDR3 reads CASSESSGGFRGNNYGYTF. CDR3 DNA sequence: TGTGCCAGCAGTGAATCGTCAGGGGGTTTTCGGGGGAATAACTATGGCTACACCTTC.

The chain uses TRBV19 and TRBJ1-5, with 7 bases lining up with TRBD1. The CDR3 is 15 amino acids. Trimming at V came to 9 bases and at J to 4 bases, leaving 12 bases not matched to a gene. Germline V gene lookup returns CDR1 LNHDA and CDR2 SQIVND (reference sequence). DNA for the CDR3: TGTGCCAGCAGGCACACAGGGGTTGTAAATCAGCCCCAGCATTTT. This sequence encodes CASRHTGVVNQPQHF.

This clone was observed once. The chain recombines TRBV7-2 with TRBJ2-7; TRBD1 aligns across 7 bases. The CDR3 loop spans 13 amino acids. The V and J ends lost 4 bases and 3 bases, in that order; junction bases with no gene match: 3. CDR1 is SGHTA, CDR2 FQGNSA, per germline. The CDR3 DNA follows: TGTGCCAGCAGCTGGGGACAGAACTACGAGCAGTACTTC. Its translation: CASSWGQNYEQYF.

The J gene is TRBJ1-1, the V gene TRBV30; unclear D gene. The V gene lost 4 bases and the J gene lost 8 bases, with 2 bases spanning the gap. The CDR3 loop spans 8 amino acids. Germline values: CDR1 GTSNPN, CDR2 SVGIG (reference sequence). The CDR3 is CAWNEAFF. The CDR3 coding sequence is TGTGCCTGGAACGAAGCTTTCTTT. The full variable domain, rest sourced from reference TRBV30 and TRBJ1-1, is SQTIHQWPATLVQPVGSPLSLECTVEGTSNPNLYWYRQAAGRGLQLLFYSVGIGQISSEVPQNLSASRPQDRQFILSSKKLLLSDSGFYLCAWNEAFFGQGTRLTVV.

The rearrangement uses TRBV4-1 and TRBJ1-5; D unclear. This CDR3 spans 14 amino acids. V lost 6 bases and J 7 bases, leaving 16 bases between the germline ends. Germline V gene lookup returns CDR1 MGHRA and CDR2 YSYEKL. The CDR3 nucleotides are TGCGCCAGCAGTTCAACCGGGGTGGGACAGCCCCAGCATTTT. Protein: CASSSTGVGQPQHF.

This clone was counted between two and nine times. The chain links TRBV7-6 to TRBJ2-7; D is possibly TRBD1 (5 bases). This CDR3 spans 15 amino acids. The V and J ends lost 5 bases and 2 bases respectively, with 16 bases between them. CDR1 and CDR2 (germline): SGHVS, FNYEAQ. DNA of the CDR3: TGTGCCAGCAGCCGCCAAGTAGACAGCCCCTACGAGCAGTACTTC. Protein product: CASSRQVDSPYEQYF.

V gene TRBV7-9 combines with J gene TRBJ1-4; no clear D. The germline V and J ends were trimmed by 8 bases and 0 bases, with 10 bases remaining between them. Germline CDR1 reads SEHNR; CDR2 reads FQNEAQ (reference sequence). The CDR3 is 14 amino acids. CDR3 region: CASAGTATNEKLFF. CDR3 DNA: TGTGCCAGCGCAGGCACCGCAACTAATGAAAAACTGTTTTTT.

V usage is TRBV4-1 and J usage is TRBJ2-1, with 8 bases aligning to TRBD1. The V gene's germline CDR1 is MGHRA and CDR2 YSYEKL. Trimming at V came to 0 bases and at J to 3 bases, leaving 4 bases not matched to a gene. There are 16 residues in the CDR3. The CDR3 DNA sequence: TGCGCCAGCAGCCAAGAACGACAGGGGCACTACAATGAGCAGTTCTTC. Its protein is CASSQERQGHYNEQFF.

The chain is built from TRBV6-1 and TRBJ2-7; D gene ambiguous. CDR3 length equals 13 residues. Germline lookup yields CDR1 MNHNS and CDR2 SASEGT. The germline V and J ends were trimmed by 0 bases and 2 bases, with 5 bases remaining between them. CDR3 sequence: CASSEAPAYEQYF. The CDR3 DNA sequence: TGTGCCAGCAGTGAAGCGCCAGCCTACGAGCAGTACTTC.

The genes are TRBV9 and TRBJ2-2; D unresolved. Germline CDR1 is SGDLS and CDR2 is YYNGEE. The CDR3 has 14 residues. The V and J ends lost 4 bases and 8 bases respectively, with 15 bases between them. The chain's CDR3 is CASSPSSGSGELFF. Here the CDR3 DNA reads TGTGCCAGCAGCCCTTCAAGTGGGTCTGGGGAGCTGTTTTTT. Based on the CDR3 plus reference TRBV9 and TRBJ2-2, the full variable domain is DSGVTQTPKHLITATGQRVTLRCSPRSGDLSVYWYQQSLDQGLQFLIQYYNGEERAKGNILERFSAQQFPDLHSELNLSSLELGDSALYFCASSPSSGSGELFFGEGSRLTVL.

The chain couples TRBV12-3 or TRBV12-4 to TRBJ2-7, with 7 bases lining up with TRBD2. The CDR3 covers 13 residues. V shed 4 bases and J 3 bases; nucleotides not matched to a gene: 3. CDR3 nucleotides: TGTGCCAGCAGTTGGGGGGGTAGCTACGAGCAGTACTTC. Translated: CASSWGGSYEQYF.

J is TRBJ1-6 and V is TRBV30; 7 bases agree with TRBD1. With V trimmed by 1 base and J by 13 bases, 16 bases remained unmatched. The CDR3 has 16 residues. The germline V gene has CDR1 GTSNPN and CDR2 SVGIG (reference sequence). The CDR3 DNA follows: TGTGCCTGGAGTGCTCCGGGACAGTTCCCGTCGAGGCCCCTCCACTTT. Translated, it gives CAWSAPGQFPSRPLHF.

The V gene is TRBV12-3 or TRBV12-4, the J gene TRBJ2-7; no definite D call. Trimming removed 5 bases from V and 7 bases from J, with 12 bases in between. The CDR3 is made up of 12 amino acids. The CDR3 DNA reads as TGTGCCAGCAGTACTCTGGGCTGGGAGCAGTACTTC. Its translation: CASSTLGWEQYF.

This chain connects TRBV7-9 to TRBJ1-2, with 8 bases matching TRBD1. V dropped 5 bases and J dropped 6; count of bases not matched to a gene: 5. Germline assignment: CDR1 SEHNR and CDR2 FQNEAQ (reference sequence). The CDR3 spans 13 residues. DNA of the CDR3: TGTGCCAGCAGCCCCCGGACAGGGCATGGCTACACCTTC. Translation gives CASSPRTGHGYTF.